This T cell receptor (beta chain) is from a study of control samples from healthy donors and cancer patients. Germline-derived CDR1 and CDR2 are ENHRY and SYGVKD. V was clipped by 6 bases and J by 3 bases, with 13 bases between them. The CDR3 covers 14 residues. Here immunoSEQ multiplex PCR was the method, and the copy in TCRdb shows in-frame clones only, minus some. The sample lists some 76,000 clones, around nine tenths occurring once. J is TRBJ2-3 and V is TRBV10-3; D possibly uses TRBD1 or TRBD2 (5 bases each). The sequenced sample was PBMCs. This clonotype was obtained from a woman aged 50 to 60 with colorectal cancer. In DNA, the CDR3 is TGTGCCATCAGGGGACCTGTAGGAACAGATACGCAGTATTTT. It codes for CAIRGPVGTDTQYF.